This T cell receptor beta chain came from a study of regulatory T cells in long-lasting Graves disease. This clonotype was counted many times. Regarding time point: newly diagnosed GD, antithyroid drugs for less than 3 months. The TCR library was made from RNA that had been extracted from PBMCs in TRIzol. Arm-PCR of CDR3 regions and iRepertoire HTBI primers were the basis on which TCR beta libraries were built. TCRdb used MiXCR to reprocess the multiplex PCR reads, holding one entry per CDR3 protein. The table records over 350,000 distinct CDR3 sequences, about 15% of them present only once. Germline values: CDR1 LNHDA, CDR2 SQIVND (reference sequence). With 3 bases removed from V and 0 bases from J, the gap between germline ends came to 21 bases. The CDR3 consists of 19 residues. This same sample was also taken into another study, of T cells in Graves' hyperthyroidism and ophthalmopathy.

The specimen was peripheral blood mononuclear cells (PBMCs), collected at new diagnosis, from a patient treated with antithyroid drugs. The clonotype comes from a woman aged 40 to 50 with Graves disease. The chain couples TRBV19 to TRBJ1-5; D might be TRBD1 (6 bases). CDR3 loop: CASSIYPGTPRHSNQPQHF. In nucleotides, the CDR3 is TGTGCCAGTAGTATCTACCCTGGGACACCTCGACATAGCAATCAGCCCCAGCATTTT.